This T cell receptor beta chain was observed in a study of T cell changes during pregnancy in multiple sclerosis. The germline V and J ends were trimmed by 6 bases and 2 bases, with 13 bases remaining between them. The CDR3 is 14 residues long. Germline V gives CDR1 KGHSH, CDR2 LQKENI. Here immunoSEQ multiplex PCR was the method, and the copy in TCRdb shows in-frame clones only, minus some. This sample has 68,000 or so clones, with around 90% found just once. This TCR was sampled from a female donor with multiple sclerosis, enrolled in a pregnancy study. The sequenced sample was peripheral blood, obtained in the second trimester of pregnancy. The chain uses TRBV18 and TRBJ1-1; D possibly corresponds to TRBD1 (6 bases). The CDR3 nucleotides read TGTGCCAGCTCTCAAGGGGGGGACAACACTGAAGCTTTCTTT. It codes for CASSQGGDNTEAFF.